This TCR beta chain was documented in a study of CD8 T cells in Susac syndrome. From blood CD8+ and CD4+ T cells, the TCR beta chain was sequenced. The CDR3 is 12 amino acids. The germline V gene encodes CDR1 MNHEY and CDR2 SVGEGT. V shed 4 bases and J shed 9 bases, with 9 bases lying between them. Roughly 0.45 to 1 ug RNA was reverse transcribed with random hexamers. The TCR beta CDR3 was amplified by immunoSEQ multiplex PCR across 54 Vbeta, 13 Jbeta. TCRdb recomputed calls from the immunoSEQ multiplex PCR reads with MiXCR, one row per CDR3 protein. The repertoire holds roughly 190,000 distinct CDR3 sequences, approximately 95% seen once, with 0.085% to 0.11% in the top ten.

The sequence was obtained from a human donor in good health. Sequenced material: CD4+ T cells from PBMCs. This rearrangement joins TRBV6-2 or TRBV6-3 to TRBJ2-2; D is unresolved. CDR3 sequence (DNA): TGTGCCAGCAGTTCCTATGTGAGGGAGCTGTTTTTT. Translation gives CASSSYVRELFF.